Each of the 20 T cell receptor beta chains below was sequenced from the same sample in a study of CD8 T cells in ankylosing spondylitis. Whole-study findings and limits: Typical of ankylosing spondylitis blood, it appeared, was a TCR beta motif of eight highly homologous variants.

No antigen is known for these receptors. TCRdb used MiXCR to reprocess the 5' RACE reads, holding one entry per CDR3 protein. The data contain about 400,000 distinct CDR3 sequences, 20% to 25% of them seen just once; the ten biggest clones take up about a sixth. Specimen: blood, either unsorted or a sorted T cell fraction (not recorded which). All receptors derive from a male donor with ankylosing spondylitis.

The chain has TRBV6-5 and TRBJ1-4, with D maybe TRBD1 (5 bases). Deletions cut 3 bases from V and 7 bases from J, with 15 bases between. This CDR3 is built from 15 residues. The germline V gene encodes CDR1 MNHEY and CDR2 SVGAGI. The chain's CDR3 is CASSYFGASGEKLFF. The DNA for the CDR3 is TGTGCCAGCAGTTATTTCGGGGCTAGCGGTGAAAAACTGTTTTTT.

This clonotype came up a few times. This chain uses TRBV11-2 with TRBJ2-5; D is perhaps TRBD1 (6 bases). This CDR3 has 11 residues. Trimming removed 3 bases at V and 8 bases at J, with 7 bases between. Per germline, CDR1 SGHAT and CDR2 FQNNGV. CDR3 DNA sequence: TGTGCCAGCAGCTTGGGGACAACCCAGTACTTC. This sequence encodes CASSLGTTQYF.

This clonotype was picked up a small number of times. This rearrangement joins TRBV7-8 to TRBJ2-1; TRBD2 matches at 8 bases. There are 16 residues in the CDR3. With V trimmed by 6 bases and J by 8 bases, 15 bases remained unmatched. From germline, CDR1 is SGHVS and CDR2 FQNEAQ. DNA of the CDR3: TGTGCCAGCAGTTTCTACGGGACTAGAGTAATGGATGAGCAGTTCTTC. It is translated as CASSFYGTRVMDEQFF.

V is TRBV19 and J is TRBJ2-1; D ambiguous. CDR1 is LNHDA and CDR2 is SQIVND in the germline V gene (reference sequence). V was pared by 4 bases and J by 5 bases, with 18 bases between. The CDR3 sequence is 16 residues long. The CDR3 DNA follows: TGTGCCAGTAGTACCCTTGGGGTTCCGGCCAACAATGAGCAGTTCTTC. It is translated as CASSTLGVPANNEQFF. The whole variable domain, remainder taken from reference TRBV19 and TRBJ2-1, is DGGITQSPKYLFRKEGQNVTLSCEQNLNHDAMYWYRQDPGQGLRLIYYSQIVNDFQKGDIAEGYSVSREKKESFPLTVTSAQKNPTAFYLCASSTLGVPANNEQFFGPGTRLTVL.

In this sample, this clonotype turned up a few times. CDR3 DNA: TGTGCCAGCTCAGCCAGGACAGAAGGCAATGAGCAGTTCTTC. Residues: CASSARTEGNEQFF. The gene calls are TRBV18 and TRBJ2-1; D is possibly TRBD1 (6 bases). Trimming took off 5 bases at V and 6 bases at J, with 14 bases between the two ends. Germline CDR1 and CDR2: KGHSH and LQKENI. This CDR3 contains 14 residues.

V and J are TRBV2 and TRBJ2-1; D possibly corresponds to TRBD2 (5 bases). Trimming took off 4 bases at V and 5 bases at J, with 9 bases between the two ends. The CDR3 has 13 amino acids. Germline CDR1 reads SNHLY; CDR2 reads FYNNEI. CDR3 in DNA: TGTGCCAGCAGTGTAGACTACAACAATGAGCAGTTCTTC. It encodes CASSVDYNNEQFF.

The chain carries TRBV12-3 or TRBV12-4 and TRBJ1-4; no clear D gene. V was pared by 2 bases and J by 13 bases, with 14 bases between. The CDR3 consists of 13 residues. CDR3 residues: CASSLTDVGGLFF. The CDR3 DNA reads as TGTGCCAGCAGTTTAACCGATGTCGGCGGACTGTTTTTT.

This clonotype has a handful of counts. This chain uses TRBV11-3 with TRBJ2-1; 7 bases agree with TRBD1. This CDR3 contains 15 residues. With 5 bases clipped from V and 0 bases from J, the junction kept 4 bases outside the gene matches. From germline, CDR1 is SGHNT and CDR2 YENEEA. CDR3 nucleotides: TGTGCCAGCAGCCCTGGGGACAGCTCCTACAATGAGCAGTTCTTC. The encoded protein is CASSPGDSSYNEQFF. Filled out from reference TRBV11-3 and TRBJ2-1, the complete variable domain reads EAGVVQSPRYKIIEKKQPVAFWCNPISGHNTLYWYLQNLGQGPELLIRYENEEAVDDSQLPKDRFSAERLKGVDSTLKIQPAELGDSAVYLCASSPGDSSYNEQFFGPGTRLTVL.

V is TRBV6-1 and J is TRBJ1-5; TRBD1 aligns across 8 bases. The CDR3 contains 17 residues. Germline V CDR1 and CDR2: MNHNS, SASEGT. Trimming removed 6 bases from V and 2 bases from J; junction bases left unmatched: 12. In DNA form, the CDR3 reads TGTGCCAGCAGCCCCGGACAGGGAGGACGGGGCAATCAGCCCCAGCATTTT. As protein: CASSPGQGGRGNQPQHF.

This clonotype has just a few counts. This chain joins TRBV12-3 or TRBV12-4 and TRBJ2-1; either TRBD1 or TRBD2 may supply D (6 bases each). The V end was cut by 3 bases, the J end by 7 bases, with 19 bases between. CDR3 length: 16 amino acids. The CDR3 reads CASSFIYGRGGNEQFF. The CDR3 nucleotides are TGTGCCAGCAGTTTTATCTACGGGAGAGGGGGGAATGAGCAGTTCTTC.

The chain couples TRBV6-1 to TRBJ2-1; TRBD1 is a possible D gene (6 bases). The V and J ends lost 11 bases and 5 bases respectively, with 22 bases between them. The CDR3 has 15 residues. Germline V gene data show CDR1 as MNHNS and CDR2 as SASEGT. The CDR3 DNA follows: TGTGCCTCGAAGCGTCGGCAGGGGACCCACAATGAGCAGTTCTTC. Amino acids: CASKRRQGTHNEQFF.

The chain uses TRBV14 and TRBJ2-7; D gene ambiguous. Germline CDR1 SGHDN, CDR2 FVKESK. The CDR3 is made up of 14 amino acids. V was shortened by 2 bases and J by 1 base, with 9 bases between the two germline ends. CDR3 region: CASSQQLTSYEQYF. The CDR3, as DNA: TGTGCCAGCAGCCAACAACTTACTTCCTACGAGCAGTACTTC.

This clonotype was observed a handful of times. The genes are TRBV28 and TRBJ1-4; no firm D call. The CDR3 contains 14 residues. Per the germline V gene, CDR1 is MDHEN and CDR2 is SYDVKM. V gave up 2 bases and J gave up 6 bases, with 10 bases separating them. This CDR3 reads CASSLVPPDEKLFF. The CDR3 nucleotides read TGTGCCAGCAGTTTAGTCCCACCGGATGAAAAACTGTTTTTT.

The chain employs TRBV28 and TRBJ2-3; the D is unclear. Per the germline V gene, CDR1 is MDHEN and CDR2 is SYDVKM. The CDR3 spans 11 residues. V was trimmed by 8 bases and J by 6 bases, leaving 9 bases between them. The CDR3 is CASRDLDTQYF. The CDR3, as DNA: TGTGCCAGCCGCGATTTGGATACGCAGTATTTT.

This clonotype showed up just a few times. The CDR3 here is CASSFWAANQPQHF. CDR3 sequence (DNA): TGTGCCAGCAGCTTCTGGGCAGCAAATCAGCCCCAGCATTTT. The chain links TRBV5-8 to TRBJ1-5; D is undetermined. Germline V CDR1 and CDR2: SGHTS, YDEGEE. The CDR3 extends over 14 amino acids. V lost 2 bases, J lost 4 bases, and 10 bases lay in between.

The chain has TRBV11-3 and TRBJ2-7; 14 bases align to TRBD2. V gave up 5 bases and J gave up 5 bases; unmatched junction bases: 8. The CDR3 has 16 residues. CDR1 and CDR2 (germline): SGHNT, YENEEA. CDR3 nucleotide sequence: TGTGCCAGCAGCCATGGGACTAGCGGGAGACAAGACGAGCAGTACTTC. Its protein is CASSHGTSGRQDEQYF.

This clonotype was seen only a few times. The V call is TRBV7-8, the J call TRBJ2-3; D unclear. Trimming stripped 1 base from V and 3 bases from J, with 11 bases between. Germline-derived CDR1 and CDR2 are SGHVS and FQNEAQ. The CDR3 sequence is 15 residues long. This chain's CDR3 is CASSLGVSWTDTQYF. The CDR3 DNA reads TGTGCCAGCAGCTTAGGTGTTAGTTGGACAGATACGCAGTATTTT.

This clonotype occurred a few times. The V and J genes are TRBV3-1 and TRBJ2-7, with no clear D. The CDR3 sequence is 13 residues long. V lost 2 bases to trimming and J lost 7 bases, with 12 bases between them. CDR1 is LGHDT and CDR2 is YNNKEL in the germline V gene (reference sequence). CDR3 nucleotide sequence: TGTGCCAGCAGCCAATACCAGCTCTTAGAGCAGTACTTC. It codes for CASSQYQLLEQYF.

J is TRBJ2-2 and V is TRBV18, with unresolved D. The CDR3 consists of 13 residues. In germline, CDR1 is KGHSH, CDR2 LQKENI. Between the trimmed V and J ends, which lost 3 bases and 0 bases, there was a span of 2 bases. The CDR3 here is CASSPSNTGELFF. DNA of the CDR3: TGTGCCAGCTCACCCTCGAACACCGGGGAGCTGTTTTTT.

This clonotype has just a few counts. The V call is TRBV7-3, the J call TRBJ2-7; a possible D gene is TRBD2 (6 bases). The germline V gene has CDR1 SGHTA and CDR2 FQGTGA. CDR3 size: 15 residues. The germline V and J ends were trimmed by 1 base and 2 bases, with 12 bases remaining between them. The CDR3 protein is CASSLSPSATYEQYF. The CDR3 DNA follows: TGTGCCAGCAGCTTAAGCCCTAGCGCGACCTACGAGCAGTACTTC.